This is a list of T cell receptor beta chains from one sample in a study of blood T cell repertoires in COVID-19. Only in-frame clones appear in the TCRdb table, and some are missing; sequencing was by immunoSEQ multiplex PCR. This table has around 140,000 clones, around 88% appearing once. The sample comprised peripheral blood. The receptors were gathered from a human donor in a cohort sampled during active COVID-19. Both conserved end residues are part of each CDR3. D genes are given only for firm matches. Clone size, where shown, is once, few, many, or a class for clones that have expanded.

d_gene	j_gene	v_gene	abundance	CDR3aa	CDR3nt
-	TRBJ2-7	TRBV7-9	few	CASSSTGRFYEQYF	TGTGCCAGCAGCTCGACAGGGAGGTTCTACGAGCAGTACTTC
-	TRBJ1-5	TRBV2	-	CASSERPRGNQPQHF	TGTGCCAGCAGTGAACGACCTCGGGGAAATCAGCCCCAGCATTTT
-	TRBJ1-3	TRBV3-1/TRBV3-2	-	CASSQESGLHSGNTIYF	TGTGCCAGCAGCCAAGAAAGCGGCTTGCACTCTGGAAACACCATATATTTT
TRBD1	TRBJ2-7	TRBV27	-	CASSFRDRGYEQYF	TGTGCCAGCAGTTTCCGGGACAGGGGCTACGAGCAGTACTTC
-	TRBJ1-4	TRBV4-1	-	CASSPPGADGEKLFF	TGCGCCAGCAGCCCACCTGGGGCGGATGGAGAAAAACTGTTTTTT
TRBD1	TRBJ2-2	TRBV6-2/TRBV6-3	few	CASSYRPGQLHTGELFF	TGTGCCAGCAGTTACCGCCCGGGACAGCTTCACACCGGGGAGCTGTTTTTT
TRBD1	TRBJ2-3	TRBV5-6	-	CASSPMIEGQGTRDTQYF	TGTGCCAGCAGCCCGATGATAGAGGGACAGGGGACGAGGGATACGCAGTATTTT
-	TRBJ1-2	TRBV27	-	CASSLSGGEHSYGYTF	TGTGCCAGCAGTTTATCGGGGGGTGAACACTCCTATGGCTACACCTTC
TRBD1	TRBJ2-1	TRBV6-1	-	CASSEAGQGGWYNEQFF	TGTGCCAGCAGTGAAGCCGGACAGGGGGGGTGGTACAATGAGCAGTTCTTC
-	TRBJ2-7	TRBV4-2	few	CASSQVGARYEQYF	TGTGCCAGCAGCCAAGTAGGGGCACGGTACGAGCAGTACTTC
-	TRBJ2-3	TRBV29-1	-	CSANGDTDTQYF	TGCAGCGCGAACGGAGACACAGATACGCAGTATTTT
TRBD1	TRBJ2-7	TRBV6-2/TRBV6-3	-	CASSPHSGTGRFEQYF	TGTGCCAGCAGCCCTCATTCCGGGACAGGTCGGTTCGAGCAGTACTTC
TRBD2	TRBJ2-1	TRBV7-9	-	CASSSGGAGGYNEQFF	TGTGCCAGCAGCTCAGGGGGAGCGGGGGGTTACAATGAGCAGTTCTTC
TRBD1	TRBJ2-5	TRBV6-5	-	CASSPGQGIQETQYF	TGTGCCAGCAGTCCCGGACAGGGGATCCAAGAGACCCAGTACTTC
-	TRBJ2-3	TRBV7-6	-	CASSLMGAYTDTQYF	TGTGCCAGCAGCTTAATGGGAGCCTACACAGATACGCAGTATTTT
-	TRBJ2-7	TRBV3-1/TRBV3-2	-	CASSQDFPGINLHEQYF	TGTGCCAGCAGCCAAGATTTCCCAGGGATTAATCTACACGAGCAGTACTTC
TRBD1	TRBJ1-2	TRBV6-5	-	CASRDRGTGGYTF	TGTGCCAGCAGGGACAGGGGGACGGGTGGCTACACCTTC
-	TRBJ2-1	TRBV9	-	CASSVGGGNYNEQFF	TGTGCCAGCAGCGTAGGAGGGGGAAACTACAATGAGCAGTTCTTC
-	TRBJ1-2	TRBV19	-	CASSIVSGQPYGYTF	TGTGCCAGTAGTATAGTGTCCGGACAACCCTATGGCTACACCTTC
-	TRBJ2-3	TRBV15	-	CATSRDGPEGTDTQYF	TGTGCCACCAGCAGAGATGGTCCGGAGGGCACAGATACGCAGTATTTT
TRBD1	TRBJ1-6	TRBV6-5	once	CASSYGTGSNSPLHF	TGTGCCAGCAGTTATGGGACAGGGTCTAATTCACCCCTCCACTTT
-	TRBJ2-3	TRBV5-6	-	CASSFGGHTDTQYF	TGTGCCAGCAGCTTTGGTGGGCACACAGATACGCAGTATTTT
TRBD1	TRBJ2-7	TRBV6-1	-	CASSEYGTGPTEQYF	TGTGCCAGCAGTGAATATGGGACAGGGCCTACCGAGCAGTACTTC
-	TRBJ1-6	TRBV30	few	CAWTGAPFPNSPLHF	TGTGCCTGGACAGGGGCCCCTTTCCCTAATTCACCCCTCCACTTT
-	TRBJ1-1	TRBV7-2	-	CASSLGAGRTEAFF	TGTGCCAGCAGCTTAGGGGCAGGGAGGACTGAAGCTTTCTTT
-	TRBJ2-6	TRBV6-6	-	CASSPGLTGANVLTF	TGTGCCAGCAGTCCCGGACTCACTGGGGCCAACGTCCTGACTTTC
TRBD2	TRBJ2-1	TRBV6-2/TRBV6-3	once	CASSYPLEKLAGGRNEQFF	TGTGCCAGCAGTTACCCCCTCGAGAAACTAGCGGGGGGGAGGAATGAGCAGTTCTTC
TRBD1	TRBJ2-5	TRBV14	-	CASSHEGGSWETQYF	TGTGCCAGCAGCCACGAAGGGGGCTCGTGGGAGACCCAGTACTTC
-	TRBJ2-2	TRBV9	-	CASSVAGTNTGELFF	TGTGCCAGCAGCGTAGCAGGGACGAACACCGGGGAGCTGTTTTTT
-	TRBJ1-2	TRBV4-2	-	CASSQDRGYGYTF	TGTGCCAGCAGCCAAGATCGGGGGTATGGCTACACCTTC
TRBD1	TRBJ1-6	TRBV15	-	CATSSRDRASPLHF	TGTGCCACCAGCAGTAGGGACAGGGCGTCACCCCTCCACTTT
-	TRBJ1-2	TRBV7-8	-	CASSPFSGAYGYTF	TGTGCCAGCAGCCCTTTCTCAGGGGCCTATGGCTACACCTTC
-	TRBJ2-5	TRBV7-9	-	CASSPTGISETQYF	TGTGCCAGCAGCCCTACCGGGATCAGCGAGACCCAGTACTTC
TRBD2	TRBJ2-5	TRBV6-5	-	CASTLAGARETQYF	TGTGCCAGCACCCTAGCGGGGGCCCGGGAGACCCAGTACTTC
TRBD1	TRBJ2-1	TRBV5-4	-	CASSTYRGSSYNEQFF	TGTGCCAGCAGCACCTACAGGGGGAGCTCCTACAATGAGCAGTTCTTC
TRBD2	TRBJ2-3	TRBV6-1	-	CASSVHGGARTDTQYF	TGTGCCAGCAGTGTTCACGGGGGGGCCCGCACAGATACGCAGTATTTT
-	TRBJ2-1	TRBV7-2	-	CASSLATAAYNEQFF	TGTGCCAGCAGCTTAGCCACAGCCGCCTACAATGAGCAGTTCTTC
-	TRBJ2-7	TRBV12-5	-	CASGLVLRQSLSYEQYF	TGTGCTAGTGGTTTGGTACTCCGACAGAGCCTCTCCTACGAGCAGTACTTC
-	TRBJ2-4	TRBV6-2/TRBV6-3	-	CASSIPELAKNIQYF	TGTGCCAGCAGTATCCCTGAGTTAGCCAAAAACATTCAGTACTTC
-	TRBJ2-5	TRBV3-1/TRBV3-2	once	CASRPGPRGTQYF	TGTGCCAGCAGACCTGGCCCCCGAGGGACCCAGTACTTC
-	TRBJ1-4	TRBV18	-	CASSPSLGEKLFF	TGTGCCAGCTCACCATCCCTCGGGGAAAAACTGTTTTTT
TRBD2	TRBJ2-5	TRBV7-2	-	CASSRRGQETQYF	TGTGCCAGCAGCCGGCGGGGGCAAGAGACCCAGTACTTC
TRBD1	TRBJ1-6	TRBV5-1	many	CASSLVWTGGRKYNSPLHF	TGCGCCAGCAGCTTGGTCTGGACAGGGGGTAGGAAATATAATTCACCCCTCCACTTT
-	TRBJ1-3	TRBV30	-	CAWSAAGNTIYF	TGTGCCTGGAGTGCCGCTGGAAACACCATATATTTT
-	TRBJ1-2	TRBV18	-	CASSPDRQTPYGYTF	TGTGCCAGCTCACCGGATCGGCAGACACCCTATGGCTACACCTTC
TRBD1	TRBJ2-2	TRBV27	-	CASRRQGNTGELFF	TGTGCCAGCAGGCGACAGGGAAACACCGGGGAGCTGTTTTTT
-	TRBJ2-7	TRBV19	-	CASTHRGTTYEQYF	TGTGCCAGTACCCACCGGGGTACAACCTACGAGCAGTACTTC
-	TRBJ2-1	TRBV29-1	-	CSVEDRAGVNNEQFF	TGCAGCGTTGAAGATCGAGCCGGGGTGAACAATGAGCAGTTCTTC
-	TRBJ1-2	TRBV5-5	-	CASSFEGYGYTF	TGTGCCAGCAGCTTTGAGGGCTATGGCTACACCTTC
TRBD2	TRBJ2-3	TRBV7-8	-	CASSLGLAGISDTQYF	TGTGCCAGCAGCCTCGGGCTAGCGGGGATCTCAGATACGCAGTATTTT
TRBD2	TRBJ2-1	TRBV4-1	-	CASSLGLAGEYEQFF	TGCGCCAGCAGCCTGGGACTAGCGGGGGAGTATGAGCAGTTCTTC
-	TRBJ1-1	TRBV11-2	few	CASSLGQGYTEAFF	TGTGCCAGCAGCTTAGGGCAGGGCTACACTGAAGCTTTCTTT
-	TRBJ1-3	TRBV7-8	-	CASSQGHGNTIYF	TGTGCCAGCAGCCAGGGACACGGAAACACCATATATTTT